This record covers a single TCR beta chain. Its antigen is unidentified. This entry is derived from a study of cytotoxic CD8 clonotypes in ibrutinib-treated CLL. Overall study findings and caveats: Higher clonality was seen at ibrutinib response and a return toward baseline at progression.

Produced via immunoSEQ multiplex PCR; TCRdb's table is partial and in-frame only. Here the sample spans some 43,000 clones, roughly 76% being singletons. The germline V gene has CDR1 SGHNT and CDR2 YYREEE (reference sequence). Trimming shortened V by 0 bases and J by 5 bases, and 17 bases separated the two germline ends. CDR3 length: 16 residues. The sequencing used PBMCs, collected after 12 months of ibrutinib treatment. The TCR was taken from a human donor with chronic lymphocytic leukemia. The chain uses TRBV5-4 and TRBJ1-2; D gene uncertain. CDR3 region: CASSLASGQPWYGYTF. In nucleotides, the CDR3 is TGTGCCAGCAGCTTGGCCAGCGGGCAGCCCTGGTATGGCTACACCTTC.